This T cell receptor (beta chain) was profiled in a study of OX40 agonist ivuxolimab in advanced cancers. Using immunoSEQ multiplex PCR, the repertoire was profiled, and TCRdb retains in-frame clones only, with some absent. There are about 77,000 clones in the sample; approximately 90% occur only once, and roughly 5% lies in the top ten. V dropped 1 base and J dropped 5 bases, with 9 bases sitting between them. CDR1 GTSNPN and CDR2 SVGIG come from the germline V gene (reference sequence). This CDR3 has 13 amino acids. The rearrangement links TRBV30 to TRBJ1-5; D not certain. The source material was CD4+ or CD8+ T cells sorted from blood, sampled in a trial of the OX40 agonist ivuxolimab. The clonotype comes from an adult with an advanced solid tumor such as melanoma, head and neck, liver or kidney cancer. CDR3 loop: CAWSDPGYQPQHF. CDR3 in DNA: TGTGCCTGGAGTGATCCGGGTTATCAGCCCCAGCATTTT.